Each of the 3 T cell receptor beta chains below was sequenced from the same sample in a study of spatial heterogeneity in lung cancer (dated 2019 in TCRdb). What the study reported, not specific to this receptor: The tumor nonsynonymous mutation count correlated with the number of expanded alpha and beta TCRs within the tumor.

The time point tag for this specimen amounts to: sample taken at primary tumor resection. The receptor library was made with 5' RACE. The instrument was a NextSeq 500. The raw public reads went through TCRdb reprocessing: fastp at Q25, MiXCR clone calling, in-frame beta chains kept. Rows merge per CDR3 protein into single entries with the most common DNA and genes. The sample profile shows more than 1,000 distinct CDR3 sequences; roughly 17% of them were found once. The ten largest clones represent approximately 12% of the sample. These receptors lack a known antigen. Material: lung tumor tissue, obtained at surgery. These receptors originate from a female donor with early-stage non-small cell lung cancer.

Concerning this clonotype itself: This beta chain is a stray read from a library made for alpha chains; its abundance is not meaningful. V is TRBV20-1 and J is TRBJ2-7, with TRBD2 matching over 11 bases. There are 15 residues in the CDR3. CDR1 and CDR2 (germline): DFQATT, SNEGSKA (reference sequence). V lost 6 bases, J lost 1 base, and 8 bases stayed unmatched. The CDR3 bases are TGCAGTGCCTCCCCCCTAGCGGGAGGATCCTACGAGCAGTACTTC. The encoded protein is CSASPLAGGSYEQYF.

Relative to its sample, this clonotype is large. This beta chain is an unintended read in a library built for alpha chains; its size means little. CDR3 nucleotide sequence: TGTGCCACCAGTGATTTGGGTCAGGGGAACTCAGATACGCAGTATTTT. This codes for CATSDLGQGNSDTQYF. The chain recombines TRBV24-1 with TRBJ2-3; a weak D match, TRBD1 (6 bases). Per the germline V gene, CDR1 is KGHDR and CDR2 is SFDVKD. Between the trimmed V and J ends, which lost 0 bases and 4 bases, there was a span of 13 bases. The CDR3 has 16 amino acids.

In regard to this clonotype: The library was designed around alpha chains, so this beta chain is a stray read whose abundance carries little weight. The genes are TRBV6-2 or TRBV6-3 and TRBJ2-1; D is uncertain. The V gene lost 8 bases and the J gene lost 8 bases, with 19 bases spanning the gap. The CDR3 consists of 14 residues. Germline-derived CDR1 and CDR2 are MNHEY and SVGEGT. CDR3 nucleotide sequence: TGTGCCAGCTCCTCCAGCATCGAGTCCCATGAGCAGTTCTTC. Residues: CASSSSIESHEQFF.